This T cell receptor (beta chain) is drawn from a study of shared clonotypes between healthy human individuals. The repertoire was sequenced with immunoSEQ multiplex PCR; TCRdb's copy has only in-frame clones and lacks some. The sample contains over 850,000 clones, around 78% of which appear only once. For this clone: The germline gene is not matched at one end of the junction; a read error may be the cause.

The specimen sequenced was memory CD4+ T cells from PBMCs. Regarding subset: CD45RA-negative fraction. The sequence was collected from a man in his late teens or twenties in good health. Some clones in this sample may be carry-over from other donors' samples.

CDR3 region: CASSSPPKPVHF. The CDR3 region has the DNA TGTGCCAGCAGTTCCCCCCCTAAACCGGTGCACTTC. This chain links TRBV28 with TRBJ2-4; D unresolved. The germline CDR1 and CDR2 sequences are MDHEN and SYDVKM. The CDR3 runs to 12 residues.